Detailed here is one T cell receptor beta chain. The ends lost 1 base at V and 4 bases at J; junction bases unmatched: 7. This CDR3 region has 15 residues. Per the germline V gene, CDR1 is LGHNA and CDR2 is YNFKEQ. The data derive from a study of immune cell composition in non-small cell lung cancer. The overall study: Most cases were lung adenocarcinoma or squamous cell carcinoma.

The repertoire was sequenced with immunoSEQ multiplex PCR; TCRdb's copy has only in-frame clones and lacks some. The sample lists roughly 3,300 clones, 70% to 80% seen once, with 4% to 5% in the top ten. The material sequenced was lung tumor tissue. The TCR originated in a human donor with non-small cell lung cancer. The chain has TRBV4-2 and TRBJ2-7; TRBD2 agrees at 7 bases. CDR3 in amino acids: CASSQAVAGVYEQYF. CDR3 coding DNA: TGTGCCAGCAGCCAAGCCGTCGCGGGGGTGTACGAGCAGTACTTC.